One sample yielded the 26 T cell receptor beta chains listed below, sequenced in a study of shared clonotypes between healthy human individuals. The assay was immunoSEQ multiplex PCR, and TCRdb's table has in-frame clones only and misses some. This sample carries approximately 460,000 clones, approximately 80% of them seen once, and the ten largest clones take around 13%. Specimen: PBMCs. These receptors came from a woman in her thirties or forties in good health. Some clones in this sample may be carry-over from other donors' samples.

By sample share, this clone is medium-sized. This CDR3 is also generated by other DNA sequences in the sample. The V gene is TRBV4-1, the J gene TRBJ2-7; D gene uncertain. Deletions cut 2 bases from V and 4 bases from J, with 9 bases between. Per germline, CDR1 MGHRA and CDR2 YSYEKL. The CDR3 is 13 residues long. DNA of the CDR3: TGCGCCAGCAGCCAACTAGTGGGGTACGAGCAGTACTTC. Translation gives CASSQLVGYEQYF.

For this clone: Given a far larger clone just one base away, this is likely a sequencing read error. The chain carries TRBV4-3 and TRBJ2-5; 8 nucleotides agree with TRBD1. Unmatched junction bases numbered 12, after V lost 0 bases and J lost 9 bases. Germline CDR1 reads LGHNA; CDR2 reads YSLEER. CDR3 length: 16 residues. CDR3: CASSQEAGTGGEAQYF. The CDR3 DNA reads TGCGCCAGCAGCCAAGAAGCCGGGACAGGCGGTGAGGCCCAGTACTTC.

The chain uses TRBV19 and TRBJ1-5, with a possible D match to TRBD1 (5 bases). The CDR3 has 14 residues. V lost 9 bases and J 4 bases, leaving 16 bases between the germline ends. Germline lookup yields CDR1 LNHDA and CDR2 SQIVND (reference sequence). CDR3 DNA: TGTGCCAGCACCCGGGACGGCTGGAATCAGCCCCAGCATTTT. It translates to CASTRDGWNQPQHF.

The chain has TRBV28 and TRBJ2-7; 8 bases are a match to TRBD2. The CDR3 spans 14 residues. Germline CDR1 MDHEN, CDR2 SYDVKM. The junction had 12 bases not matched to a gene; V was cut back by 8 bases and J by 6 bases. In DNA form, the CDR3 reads TGTGCCAGCTCCAGAGCGGGAGTGATAGGCGAGCAGTACTTC. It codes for CASSRAGVIGEQYF.

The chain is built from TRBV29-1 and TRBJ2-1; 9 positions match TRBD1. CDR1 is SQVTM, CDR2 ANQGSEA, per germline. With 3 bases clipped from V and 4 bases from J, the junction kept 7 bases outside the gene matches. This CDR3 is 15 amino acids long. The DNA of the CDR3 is TGCAGCGTTGATAGAGGACAGGGGCTTTACAATGAGCAGTTCTTC. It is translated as CSVDRGQGLYNEQFF.

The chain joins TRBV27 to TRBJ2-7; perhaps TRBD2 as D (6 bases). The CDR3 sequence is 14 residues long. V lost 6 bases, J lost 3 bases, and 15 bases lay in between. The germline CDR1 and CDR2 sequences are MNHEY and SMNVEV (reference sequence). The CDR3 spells CASSRRGANYEQYF. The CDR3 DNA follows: TGTGCCAGCAGCCGGCGGGGAGCCAACTACGAGCAGTACTTC.

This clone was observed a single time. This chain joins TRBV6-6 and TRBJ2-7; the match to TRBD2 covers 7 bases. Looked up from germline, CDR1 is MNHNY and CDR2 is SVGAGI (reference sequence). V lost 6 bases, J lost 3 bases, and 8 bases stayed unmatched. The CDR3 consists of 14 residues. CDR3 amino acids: CASSRGGRGYEQYF. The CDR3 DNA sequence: TGTGCCAGCAGCCGGGGAGGGCGAGGCTACGAGCAGTACTTC.

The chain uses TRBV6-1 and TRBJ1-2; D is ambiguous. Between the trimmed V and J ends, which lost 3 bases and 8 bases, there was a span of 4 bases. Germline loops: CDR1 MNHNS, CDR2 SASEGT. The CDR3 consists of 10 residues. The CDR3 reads CASSDPGYTF. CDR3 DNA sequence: TGTGCCAGCAGTGATCCGGGCTACACCTTC.

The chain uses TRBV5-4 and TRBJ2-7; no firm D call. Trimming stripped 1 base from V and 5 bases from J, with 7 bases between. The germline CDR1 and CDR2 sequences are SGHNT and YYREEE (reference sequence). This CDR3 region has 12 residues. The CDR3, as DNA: TGTGCCAGCAGCTTGCCACCCAACGAGCAGTACTTC. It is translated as CASSLPPNEQYF.

Here the CDR3 reads CASSYSQGADEKLFF. In nucleotides, the CDR3 is TGTGCCAGCAGTTACTCCCAGGGGGCGGATGAAAAACTGTTTTTT. The J gene is TRBJ1-4, the V gene TRBV6-5; TRBD1 matches at 8 bases. From germline, CDR1 is MNHEY and CDR2 SVGAGI. J gave up 6 bases and V 0 bases, and 3 bases lay outside the gene matches. This CDR3 has 15 amino acids.

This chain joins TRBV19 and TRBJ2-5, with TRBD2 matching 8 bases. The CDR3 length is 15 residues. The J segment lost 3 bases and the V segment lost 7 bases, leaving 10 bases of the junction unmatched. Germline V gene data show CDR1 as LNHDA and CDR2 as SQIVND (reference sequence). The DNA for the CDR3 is TGTGCCAGTATTGATTGTGGCGGGAGGAAAGAGACCCAGTACTTC. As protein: CASIDCGGRKETQYF.

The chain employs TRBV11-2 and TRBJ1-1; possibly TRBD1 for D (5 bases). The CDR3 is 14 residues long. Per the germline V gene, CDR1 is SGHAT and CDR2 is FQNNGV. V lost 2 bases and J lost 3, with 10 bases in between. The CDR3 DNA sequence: TGTGCCAGCAGCTTACTCCAGGGTTACACTGAAGCTTTCTTT. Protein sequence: CASSLLQGYTEAFF.

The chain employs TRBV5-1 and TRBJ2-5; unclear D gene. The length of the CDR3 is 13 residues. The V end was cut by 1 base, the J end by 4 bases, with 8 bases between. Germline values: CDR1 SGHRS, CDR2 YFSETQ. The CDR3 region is CASSLNSGETQYF. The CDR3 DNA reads TGCGCCAGCAGCTTGAACTCAGGAGAGACCCAGTACTTC.

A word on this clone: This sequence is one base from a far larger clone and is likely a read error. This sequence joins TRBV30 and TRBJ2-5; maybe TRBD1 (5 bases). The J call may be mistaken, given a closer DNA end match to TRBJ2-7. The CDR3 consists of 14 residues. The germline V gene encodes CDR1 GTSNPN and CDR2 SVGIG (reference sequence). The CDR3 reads CARSPRTPTYEQYF. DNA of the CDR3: TGTGCCCGGTCCCCGAGGACACCTACCTACGAGCAGTACTTC.

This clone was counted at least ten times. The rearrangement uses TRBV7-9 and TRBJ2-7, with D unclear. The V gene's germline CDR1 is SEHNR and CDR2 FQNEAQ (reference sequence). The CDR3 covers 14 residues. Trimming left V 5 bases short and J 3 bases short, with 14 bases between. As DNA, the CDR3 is TGTGCCAGCAGCCTGGGGTTGGAAGGCTACGAGCAGTACTTC. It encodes CASSLGLEGYEQYF.

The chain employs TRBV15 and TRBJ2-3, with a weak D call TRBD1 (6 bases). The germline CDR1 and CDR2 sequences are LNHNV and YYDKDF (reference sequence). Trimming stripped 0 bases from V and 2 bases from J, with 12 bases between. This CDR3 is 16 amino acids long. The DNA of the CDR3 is TGTGCCACCAGCAGAGATGGACAGCCCAACACAGATACGCAGTATTTT. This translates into CATSRDGQPNTDTQYF.

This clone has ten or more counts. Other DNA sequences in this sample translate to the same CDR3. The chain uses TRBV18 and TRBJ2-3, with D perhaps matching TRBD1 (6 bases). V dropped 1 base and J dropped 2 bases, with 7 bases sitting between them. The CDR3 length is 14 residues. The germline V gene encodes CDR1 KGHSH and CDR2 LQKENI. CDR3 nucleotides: TGTGCCAGCTCACCACGGGACAACACAGATACGCAGTATTTT. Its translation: CASSPRDNTDTQYF. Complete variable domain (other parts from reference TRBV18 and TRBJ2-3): NAGVMQNPRHLVRRRGQEARLRCSPMKGHSHVYWYRQLPEEGLKFMVYLQKENIIDESGMPKERFSAEFPKEGPSILRIQQVVRGDSAAYFCASSPRDNTDTQYFGPGTRLTVL.

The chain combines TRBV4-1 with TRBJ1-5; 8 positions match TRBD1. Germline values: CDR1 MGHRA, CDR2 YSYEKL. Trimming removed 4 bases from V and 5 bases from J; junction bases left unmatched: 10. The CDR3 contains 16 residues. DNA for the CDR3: TGCGCCAGCAGCCTCGGACAGGGAGCGATTTATCAGCCCCAGCATTTT. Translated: CASSLGQGAIYQPQHF.

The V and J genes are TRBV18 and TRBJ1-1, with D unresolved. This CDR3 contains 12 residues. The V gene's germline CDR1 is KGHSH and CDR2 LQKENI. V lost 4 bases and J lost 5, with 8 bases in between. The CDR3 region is CASSRQDTEAFF. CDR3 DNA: TGTGCCAGCTCACGGCAGGATACTGAAGCTTTCTTT.

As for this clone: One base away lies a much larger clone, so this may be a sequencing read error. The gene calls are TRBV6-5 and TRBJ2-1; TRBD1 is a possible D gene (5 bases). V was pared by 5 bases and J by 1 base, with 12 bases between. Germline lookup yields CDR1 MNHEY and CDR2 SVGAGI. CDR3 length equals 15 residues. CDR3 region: CASSRQFLSYNEQFF. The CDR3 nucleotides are TGTGCCAGCAGTCGACAGTTCCTTTCCTACAATGAGCAGTTCTTC.

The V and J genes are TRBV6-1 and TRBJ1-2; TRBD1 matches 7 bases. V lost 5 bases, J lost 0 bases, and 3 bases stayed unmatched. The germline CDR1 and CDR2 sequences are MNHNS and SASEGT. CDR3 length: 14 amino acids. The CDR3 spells CASSPDRANYGYTF. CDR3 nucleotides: TGTGCCAGCAGTCCTGACAGGGCTAACTATGGCTACACCTTC.

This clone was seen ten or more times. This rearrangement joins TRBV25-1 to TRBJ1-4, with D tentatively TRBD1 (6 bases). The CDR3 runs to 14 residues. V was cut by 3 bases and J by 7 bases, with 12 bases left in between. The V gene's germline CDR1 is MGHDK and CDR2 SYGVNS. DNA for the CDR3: TGTGCCAGCAGTGAGACAGGAATCGGTGAAAAACTGTTTTTT. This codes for CASSETGIGEKLFF. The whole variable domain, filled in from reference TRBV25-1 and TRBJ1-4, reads EADIYQTPRYLVIGTGKKITLECSQTMGHDKMYWYQQDPGMELHLIHYSYGVNSTEKGDLSSESTVSRIRTEHFPLTLESARPSHTSQYLCASSETGIGEKLFFGSGTQLSVL.

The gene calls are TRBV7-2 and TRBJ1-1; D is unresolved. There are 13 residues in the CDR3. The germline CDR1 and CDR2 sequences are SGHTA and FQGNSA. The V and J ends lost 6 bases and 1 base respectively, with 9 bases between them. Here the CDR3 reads CASRREPNTEAFF. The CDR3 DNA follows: TGTGCCAGCAGGCGCGAGCCGAACACTGAAGCTTTCTTT. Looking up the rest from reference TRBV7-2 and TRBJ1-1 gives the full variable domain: GAGVSQSPSNKVTEKGKDVELRCDPISGHTALYWYRQSLGQGLEFLIYFQGNSAPDKSGLPSDRFSAERTGGSVSTLTIQRTQQEDSAVYLCASRREPNTEAFFGQGTRLTVV.

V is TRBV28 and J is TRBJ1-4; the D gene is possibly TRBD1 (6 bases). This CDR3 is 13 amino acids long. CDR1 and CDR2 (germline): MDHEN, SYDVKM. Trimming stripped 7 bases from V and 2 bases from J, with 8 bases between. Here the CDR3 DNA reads TGTGCCAGCAAGGGGGGCACTAATGAAAAACTGTTTTTT. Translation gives CASKGGTNEKLFF.

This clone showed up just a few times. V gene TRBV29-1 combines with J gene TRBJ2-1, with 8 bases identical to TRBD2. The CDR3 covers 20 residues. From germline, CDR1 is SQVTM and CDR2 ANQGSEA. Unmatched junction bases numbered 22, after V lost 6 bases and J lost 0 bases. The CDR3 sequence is CSVASGLALWGPGSYNEQFF. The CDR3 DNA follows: TGCAGCGTGGCAAGTGGACTAGCTCTTTGGGGACCGGGCTCCTACAATGAGCAGTTCTTC.

The CDR3 bases are TGTGCCAGCAGCAAATGGGAAGGGCAGAGCACTGAAGCTTTCTTT. The encoded protein is CASSKWEGQSTEAFF. The chain joins TRBV21-1 to TRBJ1-1. TRBV21-1 is shown as a pseudogene. The CDR3 is made up of 15 amino acids.